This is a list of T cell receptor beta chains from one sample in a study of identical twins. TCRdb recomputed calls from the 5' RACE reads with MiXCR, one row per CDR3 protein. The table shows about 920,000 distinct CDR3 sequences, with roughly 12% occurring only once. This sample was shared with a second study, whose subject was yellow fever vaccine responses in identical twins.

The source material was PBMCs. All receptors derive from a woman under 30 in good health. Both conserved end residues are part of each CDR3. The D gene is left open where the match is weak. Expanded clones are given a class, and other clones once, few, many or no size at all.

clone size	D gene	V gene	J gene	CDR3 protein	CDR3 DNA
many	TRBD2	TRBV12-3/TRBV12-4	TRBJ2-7	CASSFGGAGFNF	TGTGCCAGCAGTTTCGGGGGGGCAGGGTTCAACTTC
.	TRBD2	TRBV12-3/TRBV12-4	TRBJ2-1	CAICRKQLASLGNEQFF	TGTGCCATCTGCCGAAAACAACTAGCGAGCTTAGGGAATGAGCAGTTCTTC
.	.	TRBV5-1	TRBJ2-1	CASSSTGEHYNEQFF	TGCGCCAGCAGCTCTACAGGTGAGCACTACAATGAGCAGTTCTTC
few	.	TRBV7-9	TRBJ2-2	CASSLARGTVDTGELFF	TGTGCCAGCAGCTTAGCCCGGGGGACAGTCGACACCGGGGAGCTGTTTTTT
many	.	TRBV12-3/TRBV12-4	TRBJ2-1	CASTDRNEQFF	TGTGCCAGCACAGACAGGAATGAGCAGTTCTTC
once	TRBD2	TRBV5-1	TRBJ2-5	CASSFSTGLSGGKTQYF	TGCGCCAGCAGCTTTTCGACAGGACTTAGCGGGGGAAAGACCCAGTACTTC
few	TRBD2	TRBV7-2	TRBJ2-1	CASSPGLALGEQFF	TGTGCCAGCAGCCCGGGACTAGCTCTAGGGGAGCAGTTCTTC
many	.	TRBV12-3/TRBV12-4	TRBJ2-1	CASRPAAAGEQFF	TGTGCCAGCAGACCAGCCGCAGCTGGTGAGCAGTTCTTC
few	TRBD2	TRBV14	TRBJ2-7	CASSQDAGLAYYEQYF	TGTGCCAGCAGCCAAGATGCGGGACTAGCGTACTACGAGCAGTACTTC
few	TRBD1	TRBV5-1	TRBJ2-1	CASSVTGGSDNEQFF	TGCGCCAGCAGCGTGACAGGGGGTAGCGACAATGAGCAGTTCTTC
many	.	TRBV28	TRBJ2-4	CASSSRETGSGNIQYF	TGTGCCAGCAGTTCTCGGGAAACGGGCTCGGGGAACATTCAGTACTTC
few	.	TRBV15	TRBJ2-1	CATSRDLGPNNEQFF	TGTGCCACCAGCAGAGATCTCGGGCCAAACAATGAGCAGTTCTTC
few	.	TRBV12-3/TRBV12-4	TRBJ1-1	CASSNPVVGQGRPFF	TGTGCCAGCAGCAACCCCGTCGTTGGGCAGGGTCGGCCTTTCTTT
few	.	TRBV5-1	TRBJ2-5	CASSHRRSSNQETQYF	TGCGCCAGCAGCCACCGCAGGAGTTCAAACCAAGAGACCCAGTACTTC
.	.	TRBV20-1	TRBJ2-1	CSARDRTQGSPEQFF	TGCAGTGCTAGAGATCGAACCCAGGGGAGTCCTGAGCAGTTCTTC
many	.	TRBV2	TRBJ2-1	CASSEGSSYNEQFF	TGTGCCAGCAGTGAGGGGAGCTCCTACAATGAGCAGTTCTTC
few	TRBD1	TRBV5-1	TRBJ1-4	CASSSATGKIGEKLFF	TGCGCCAGCAGCTCAGCGACAGGGAAAATAGGTGAAAAACTGTTTTTT
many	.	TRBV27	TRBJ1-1	CASSPGVSTEAFF	TGTGCCAGCAGTCCGGGGGTGAGCACTGAAGCTTTCTTT
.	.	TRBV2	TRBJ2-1	CASGTSEQFF	TGTGCCAGCGGGACCTCGGAGCAGTTCTTC
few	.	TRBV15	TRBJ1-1	CATSRDLYSTEAFF	TGTGCCACCAGCAGAGATTTGTATTCGACTGAAGCTTTCTTT
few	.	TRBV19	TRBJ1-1	CASSIVSENTEAFF	TGTGCCAGTAGTATAGTCTCGGAGAACACTGAAGCTTTCTTT
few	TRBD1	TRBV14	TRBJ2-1	CASSQWGQGAPYNEQFF	TGTGCCAGCAGCCAATGGGGGCAGGGGGCTCCCTACAATGAGCAGTTCTTC
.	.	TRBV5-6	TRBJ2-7	CASSQGHVSYEQYF	TGTGCCAGCAGCCAGGGACACGTCTCCTACGAGCAGTACTTC
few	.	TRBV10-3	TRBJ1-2	CAISERTVEGYGYTF	TGTGCCATCAGTGAACGGACAGTGGAGGGGTATGGCTACACCTTC
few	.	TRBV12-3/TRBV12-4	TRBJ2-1	CASSPEGGSSYNEQFF	TGTGCCAGCAGCCCAGAGGGTGGGAGCTCCTACAATGAGCAGTTCTTC
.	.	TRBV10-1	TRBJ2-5	CASSDSGQETQYF	TGCGCCAGCAGTGACAGTGGACAAGAGACCCAGTACTTC
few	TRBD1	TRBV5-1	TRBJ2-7	CASSLQTGGVDEQYF	TGCGCCAGCAGCTTGCAGACAGGGGGTGTGGACGAGCAGTACTTC
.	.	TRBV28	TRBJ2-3	CASSSAGTSYTDTQYF	TGTGCCAGCAGTTCGGCCGGGACTTCTTACACAGATACGCAGTATTTT
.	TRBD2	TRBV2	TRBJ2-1	CAICGARHRRGGYNEQFF	TGTGCCATCTGTGGGGCGCGGCACCGGCGGGGGGGATACAATGAGCAGTTCTTC
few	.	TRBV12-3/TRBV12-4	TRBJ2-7	CASSPPRAYEQYF	TGTGCCAGCAGTCCCCCCCGGGCCTACGAGCAGTACTTC
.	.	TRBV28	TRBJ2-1	CASSRTWGRFF	TGTGCCAGCAGCCGGACCTGGGGTCGGTTCTTC
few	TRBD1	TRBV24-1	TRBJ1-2	CATSDPRDSKEFTF	TGTGCCACCAGTGATCCCAGGGACAGTAAGGAATTCACCTTC
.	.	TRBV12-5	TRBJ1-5	CASGLGVGNQPQHF	TGTGCTAGTGGTTTAGGGGTCGGCAATCAGCCCCAGCATTTT
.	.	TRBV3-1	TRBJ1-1	CASSQERRDTEAFF	TGTGCCAGCAGCCAAGAAAGGAGAGACACTGAAGCTTTCTTT
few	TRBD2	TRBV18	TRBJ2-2	CASSRTSGSDTGELFF	TGTGCCAGCTCACGGACTAGCGGGAGCGACACCGGGGAGCTGTTTTTT
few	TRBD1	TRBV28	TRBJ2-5	CASSPGPTGVYMGTQYF	TGTGCCAGCAGTCCAGGGCCGACAGGGGTCTACATGGGGACCCAGTACTTC
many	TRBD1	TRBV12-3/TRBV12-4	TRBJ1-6	CASSPSDRGHSPLHF	TGTGCCAGCAGTCCCAGTGACAGGGGGCACTCACCCCTCCACTTT
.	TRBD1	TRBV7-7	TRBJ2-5	CASSRTGFAPQETQYF	TGTGCCAGCAGCCGGACAGGGTTCGCCCCTCAAGAGACCCAGTACTTC
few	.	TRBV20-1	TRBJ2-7	CSARDGRGSYEQYF	TGCAGTGCTAGAGATGGCAGGGGTTCCTACGAGCAGTACTTC
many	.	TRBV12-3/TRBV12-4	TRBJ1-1	CASSLGPRTEAFF	TGTGCCAGCAGTTTAGGGCCCAGGACTGAAGCTTTCTTT
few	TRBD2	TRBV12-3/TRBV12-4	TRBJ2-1	CASTPRRLAGNEQFF	TGTGCCAGCACCCCGAGGAGACTAGCGGGCAATGAGCAGTTCTTC
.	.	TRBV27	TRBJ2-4	CASSLSPNGGNIQYF	TGTGCCAGCAGTTTATCCCCGAACGGGGGAAACATTCAGTACTTC
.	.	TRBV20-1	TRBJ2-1	CSARDRNEQFF	TGCAGTGCTAGAGATCGCAATGAGCAGTTCTTC
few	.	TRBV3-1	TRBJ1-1	CASSQERRNTEAFF	TGTGCCAGCAGCCAAGAGAGGAGGAACACTGAAGCTTTCTTT
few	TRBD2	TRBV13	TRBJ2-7	CASSPGLAGKLYEQYF	TGTGCCAGCAGCCCAGGACTAGCGGGAAAGTTATACGAGCAGTACTTC
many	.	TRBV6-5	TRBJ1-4	CASSYLPAGTTNEKLFF	TGTGCCAGCAGTTACCTACCGGCAGGGACAACTAATGAAAAACTGTTTTTT
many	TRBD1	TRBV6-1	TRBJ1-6	CASKPGQGSSPLHF	TGTGCCAGCAAACCGGGACAGGGGTCTTCACCCCTCCACTTT
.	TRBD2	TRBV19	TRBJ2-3	CASAPGTSAIQGSDTQYF	TGTGCCAGTGCACCCGGGACTAGCGCGATTCAAGGTTCAGATACGCAGTATTTT
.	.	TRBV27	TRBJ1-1	CASSLLGPGTMNTEAFF	TGTGCCAGCAGTTTATTGGGGCCCGGGACAATGAACACTGAAGCTTTCTTT
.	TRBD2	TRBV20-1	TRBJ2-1	CSAPSLAGGLNEQFF	TGCAGTGCTCCCTCCCTAGCGGGGGGGCTGAATGAGCAGTTCTTC
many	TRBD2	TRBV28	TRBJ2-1	CASSHRGLAGGPNEQFF	TGTGCCAGCAGCCATCGGGGACTAGCGGGGGGTCCCAATGAGCAGTTCTTC
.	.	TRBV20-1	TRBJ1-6	CSARDSETASPLHF	TGCAGTGCTAGAGATTCGGAGACGGCATCACCCCTCCACTTT
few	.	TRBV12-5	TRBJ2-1	CATGLGDGINNEQFF	TGTGCCACGGGGTTGGGGGACGGCATTAACAATGAGCAGTTCTTC
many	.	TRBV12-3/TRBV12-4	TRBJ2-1	CASSFRPAREQFF	TGTGCCAGCAGTTTCAGACCGGCGCGTGAGCAGTTCTTC